The 6 T cell receptor beta chains reported below all come from one sample, sequenced in a study of OX40 agonist ivuxolimab in advanced cancers. TCRdb's copy holds only in-frame clones and misses some; the assay was immunoSEQ multiplex PCR. The sample has under 15,000 clones; about 73% are singletons. The sequencing used CD4+ or CD8+ T cells sorted from blood, collected in a trial of the OX40 agonist ivuxolimab. All receptors come from an adult with an advanced solid tumor such as melanoma, head and neck, liver or kidney cancer.

The rearrangement uses TRBV9 and TRBJ2-7, with 8 bases identical to TRBD2. CDR1 and CDR2 (germline): SGDLS, YYNGEE. There are 14 residues in the CDR3. The V gene end was trimmed by 6 bases and the J gene end by 3 bases; junction bases not matched to a gene: 8. The CDR3 here is CASTRGSGSYEQYF. As DNA, the CDR3 is TGTGCCAGCACGAGAGGCAGCGGGAGCTACGAGCAGTACTTC.

This chain uses TRBV7-9 with TRBJ1-3; D remains unclear. CDR1 SEHNR and CDR2 FQNEAQ come from the germline V gene (reference sequence). The CDR3 contains 15 residues. The V and J ends lost 4 bases and 1 base respectively, with 11 bases between them. CDR3 protein: CASSSQEFSGNTIYF. The CDR3, as DNA: TGTGCCAGCAGCTCCCAGGAGTTTTCTGGAAACACCATATATTTT.

The chain carries TRBV6-1 and TRBJ2-7, with 7 bases aligning to TRBD2. The CDR3 spans 14 residues. V dropped 2 bases and J dropped 4; count of bases not matched to a gene: 5. Germline lookup yields CDR1 MNHNS and CDR2 SASEGT. The CDR3 bases are TGTGCCAGCAGTGAACTTAACGGGGGGTACGAGCAGTACTTC. Its protein product is CASSELNGGYEQYF.

This rearrangement joins TRBV11-2 to TRBJ2-2; 11 bases line up with TRBD2. In germline, CDR1 is SGHAT, CDR2 FQNNGV. Trimming cost V 5 bases and J 3 bases; bases outside gene matches: 11. The CDR3 sequence is 18 residues long. In DNA form, the CDR3 reads TGTGCCAGCAGCCCTCGGATAGCGGGAGGGCCATACACCGGGGAGCTGTTTTTT. Encoded protein: CASSPRIAGGPYTGELFF.

The V call is TRBV2, the J call TRBJ2-2; 7 nucleotides agree with TRBD1. This CDR3 has 16 amino acids. After removal of 6 bases from V and 5 bases from J, the junction contained 12 bases not matched to a gene. Germline values: CDR1 SNHLY, CDR2 FYNNEI. DNA for the CDR3: TGTGCCAGCAGGGAACTGACAGGGATGGGGACCGGGGAGCTGTTTTTT. Translating gives CASRELTGMGTGELFF.

The V and J genes are TRBV28 and TRBJ1-1; a weak D match, TRBD1 (6 bases). The CDR3 loop spans 12 amino acids. Germline CDR1 and CDR2: MDHEN and SYDVKM. Trimming pared 3 bases from V and 10 bases from J, leaving 12 bases between. The CDR3 nucleotides are TGTGCCAGCAGTTTTCGACAGGCAACAGCTTTCTTT. Encoded protein: CASSFRQATAFF.